The next 10 T cell receptor beta chains were all read from a single sample in a study of Ad26.COV2.S vaccination and SARS-CoV-2 variants (dated by TCRdb to the early 2020s). The library was obtained by the immunoSEQ multiplex PCR assay. The clones in this table, taken by TCRdb from immuneACCESS, are in-frame only. Not every clone is retained; where verified, under half of the shortfall comes from an unresolved V gene, and the cause of the rest is unknown. The sample yields around 450,000 clones; 89% were counted once. About 2.5% of the sample is in the top ten clones. Per the publication, the treatment or condition label means: some 19 received Ad26.COV2.S at low or high dose, single or two shots; about 5 received placebo; per-sample allocation not given. Repertoires of vaccine and placebo recipients were sequenced from samples taken on day 63 after the first injection. The sequenced sample was peripheral blood, obtained in a trial of Ad26.COV2.S vaccine versus placebo. The origin of the receptors is a person between 18 and 65 years old who received the Ad26.COV2.S COVID-19 vaccine or a placebo.

The gene calls are TRBV18 and TRBJ2-1; no clear D. The CDR3 is 15 residues long. The V and J ends lost 6 bases and 0 bases respectively, with 12 bases between them. The germline V gene has CDR1 KGHSH and CDR2 LQKENI. The CDR3 coding sequence is TGTGCCAGCTCCCCAGGACCGAGCTCCTACAATGAGCAGTTCTTC. It translates to CASSPGPSSYNEQFF.

Only one count was recorded for this clone. This chain connects TRBV6-1 to TRBJ2-4, with a weak D call TRBD2 (7 bases). The CDR3 length is 18 residues. V lost 3 bases and J 2 bases, leaving 20 bases between the germline ends. CDR1 and CDR2 (germline): MNHNS, SASEGT. The CDR3 sequence is CASSDREGENWTKNIQYF. The DNA for the CDR3 is TGTGCCAGCAGTGATAGGGAGGGGGAAAATTGGACCAAAAACATTCAGTACTTC.

This chain joins TRBV27 and TRBJ1-2; 9 bases are shared with TRBD1. V lost 2 bases to trimming and J lost 3 bases; unmatched junction nucleotides: 1. The germline CDR1 and CDR2 sequences are MNHEY and SMNVEV (reference sequence). The CDR3 length is 14 residues. This CDR3 is CASSLTGGDYGYTF. The CDR3 bases are TGTGCCAGCAGTTTAACAGGGGGCGACTATGGCTACACCTTC.

The chain employs TRBV10-3 and TRBJ2-3; TRBD2 is a possible D gene (6 bases). The V end was cut by 6 bases, the J end by 5 bases, with 12 bases between. CDR1 and CDR2 from the germline V gene are ENHRY and SYGVKD. The CDR3 has 13 amino acids. CDR3 nucleotide sequence: TGTGCCATCAGGGAGGGGATATTAGATACGCAGTATTTT. This encodes CAIREGILDTQYF.

This clone has just one count. The genes are TRBV20-1 and TRBJ1-1; D call uncertain. CDR1 and CDR2 (germline): DFQATT, SNEGSKA (reference sequence). V shed 8 bases and J shed 8 bases, with 6 bases lying between them. The CDR3 consists of 8 residues. This chain's CDR3 is CSPGEAFF. Here the CDR3 DNA reads TGCAGTCCCGGGGAAGCTTTCTTT.

The chain has TRBV7-6 and TRBJ2-5; 12 bases agree with TRBD2. The germline V gene has CDR1 SGHVS and CDR2 FNYEAQ. This CDR3 comprises 16 residues. J lost 4 bases, V lost 3 bases, and 6 bases had no gene match. CDR3: CASSLGGGLAGETQYF. The CDR3 DNA reads as TGTGCCAGCAGCTTGGGGGGGGGACTAGCGGGAGAGACCCAGTACTTC.

This chain uses TRBV9 with TRBJ2-3, with D perhaps matching TRBD1 (5 bases). Germline V gene data show CDR1 as SGDLS and CDR2 as YYNGEE. The germline V and J ends were trimmed by 3 bases and 2 bases, with 13 bases remaining between them. The CDR3 sequence is 15 residues long. CDR3 sequence (DNA): TGTGCCAGCAGCGCCCAGCAGGGAACCACAGATACGCAGTATTTT. Translation: CASSAQQGTTDTQYF.

The V and J genes are TRBV6-5 and TRBJ1-2, with no clear D. Trimming removed 1 base from V and 7 bases from J, with 4 bases in between. Germline V gene lookup returns CDR1 MNHEY and CDR2 SVGAGI. The CDR3 runs 11 residues. In DNA, the CDR3 is TGTGCCAGCAGTTACTTGGGTGGCTACACCTTC. It specifies CASSYLGGYTF.

The chain carries TRBV4-3 and TRBJ1-6; TRBD1 agrees at 9 bases. Trimming at V came to 0 bases and at J to 7 bases, leaving 10 bases not matched to a gene. Germline assignment: CDR1 LGHNA and CDR2 YSLEER. CDR3 length equals 18 residues. This chain's CDR3 is CASSQDLDRGWGNSPLHF. In DNA, the CDR3 is TGCGCCAGCAGCCAAGACTTGGACAGGGGCTGGGGAAATTCACCCCTCCACTTT.

The chain links TRBV6-5 to TRBJ1-2; a weak D match, TRBD1 (5 bases). This CDR3 has 15 amino acids. Germline loops: CDR1 MNHEY, CDR2 SVGAGI. With 0 bases removed from V and 14 bases from J, the gap between germline ends came to 22 bases. The CDR3 region is CASSYSIGTAVGSTF. The CDR3 DNA sequence: TGTGCCAGCAGTTACTCGATAGGGACTGCGGTAGGGAGTACCTTC.